This T cell receptor (beta chain) comes out of a study of T cells in Graves' hyperthyroidism and ophthalmopathy. On the study more broadly: It was at initial diagnosis, before any treatment, that peripheral blood was collected. Study results and limitations: Median prediction lead before ophthalmopathy onset was around seven months with the model.

Stable hyperthyroidism: no ophthalmopathy progression over 18 months of follow-up. PBMCs were obtained from over 8.5 ml fresh peripheral blood. This clonotype was observed a handful of times. The antigen remains unidentified. There are 14 residues in the CDR3. V dropped 2 bases and J dropped 5; count of bases not matched to a gene: 7. Germline V gives CDR1 DFQATT, CDR2 SNEGSKA (reference sequence). TCR beta CDR3 regions were amplified from RNA. TCR CDR3 underwent first-round RT-PCR with the HTBI primer set. TCRdb itself ran the multiplex PCR reads through MiXCR, one entry per CDR3 protein. The data show 340,000 or so distinct CDR3 sequences, with over 15% seen just once and approximately 54% held by the top ten.

The sequenced sample consisted of blood. This chain uses TRBV20-1 with TRBJ1-1; 8 positions match TRBD1. The source of this sequence is a woman aged 45 to 65 with Graves' hyperthyroidism. The CDR3 sequence: CSARFDRGITEAFF. CDR3 sequence (DNA): TGCAGTGCTAGATTTGACAGGGGAATAACTGAAGCTTTCTTT.